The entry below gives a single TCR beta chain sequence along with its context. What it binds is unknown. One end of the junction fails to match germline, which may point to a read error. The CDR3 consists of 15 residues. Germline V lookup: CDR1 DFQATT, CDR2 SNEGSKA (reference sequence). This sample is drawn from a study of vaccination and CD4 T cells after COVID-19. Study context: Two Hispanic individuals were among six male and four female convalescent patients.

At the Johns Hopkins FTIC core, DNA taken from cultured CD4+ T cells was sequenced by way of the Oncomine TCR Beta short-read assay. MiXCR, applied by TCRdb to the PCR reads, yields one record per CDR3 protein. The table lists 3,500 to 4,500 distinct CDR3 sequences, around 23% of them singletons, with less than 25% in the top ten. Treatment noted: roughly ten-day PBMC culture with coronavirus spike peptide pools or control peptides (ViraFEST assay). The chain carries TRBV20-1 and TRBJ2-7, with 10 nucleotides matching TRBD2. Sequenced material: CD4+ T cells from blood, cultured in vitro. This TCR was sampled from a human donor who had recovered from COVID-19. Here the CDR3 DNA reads TGCAGTGCCAGAGATTTACTAGCGGGGACCTACGAGCAGTACTTC. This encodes CSARDLLAGTYEQYF.